A selection of T cell receptor beta chains follows, all from one sample in a study of cytomegalovirus exposure and HLA in healthy donors. Sequenced by immunoSEQ multiplex PCR; TCRdb stores in-frame clones only, minus some. The sample contains about 170,000 clones, around 80% of which appear only once. Sequencing input: PBMCs. The receptors stem from a woman in her 30s in good health and CMV-seropositive. Each CDR3 is given with its conserved first and last residue. Each record gives: J gene, D gene, V gene, clone size, CDR3 protein, CDR3 DNA. The D gene is left open where the match is weak. Clone size is given for some rows only: seen once, a few or many times, or a class if the clone is expanded.

J: TRBJ1-1
D: TRBD1
V: TRBV27
size: .
CDR3: CASSLGQGPMNTEAFF
DNA: TGTGCCAGCAGTTTGGGACAGGGGCCCATGAACACTGAAGCTTTCTTT

J: TRBJ2-1
D: .
V: TRBV7-8
size: .
CDR3: CASSQTEGINEQFF
DNA: TGTGCCAGCAGCCAGACCGAGGGAATCAATGAGCAGTTCTTC

J: TRBJ2-2
D: .
V: TRBV11-2
size: .
CDR3: CASSHRWTTPGELFF
DNA: TGTGCCAGCAGCCACCGTTGGACAACGCCCGGGGAGCTGTTTTTT

J: TRBJ2-3
D: TRBD2
V: TRBV4-1
size: .
CDR3: CASSQGTSGRSTDTQYF
DNA: TGCGCCAGCAGCCAAGGGACTAGCGGGAGGTCCACAGATACGCAGTATTTT

J: TRBJ1-2
D: TRBD1
V: TRBV7-2
size: .
CDR3: CASSSITGAPNYGYTF
DNA: TGTGCCAGCAGCTCGATAACAGGGGCCCCTAACTATGGCTACACCTTC

J: TRBJ1-2
D: .
V: TRBV5-4
size: .
CDR3: CASSSPAGGDGYTF
DNA: TGTGCCAGCAGCTCCCCGGCGGGGGGGGATGGCTACACCTTC

J: TRBJ1-6
D: .
V: TRBV15
size: .
CDR3: CATRYSADSPLHF
DNA: TGTGCCACTCGCTACTCGGCGGATTCACCCCTCCACTTT

J: TRBJ2-3
D: TRBD2
V: TRBV10-2
size: .
CDR3: CASTKSGGGADTQYF
DNA: TGCGCCAGCACCAAGAGCGGGGGGGGTGCAGATACGCAGTATTTT

J: TRBJ1-2
D: TRBD1
V: TRBV28
size: .
CDR3: CASSSHGQAYGYTF
DNA: TGTGCCAGCAGTTCTCACGGACAGGCTTATGGCTACACCTTC

J: TRBJ1-3
D: .
V: TRBV7-2
size: .
CDR3: CASSLGQDSGNTIYF
DNA: TGTGCCAGCAGCTTAGGTCAGGACTCTGGAAACACCATATATTTT

J: TRBJ2-7
D: TRBD2
V: TRBV7-2
size: once
CDR3: CASSLSSGATYEQYF
DNA: TGTGCCAGCAGCTTAAGTAGCGGGGCCACCTACGAGCAGTACTTC

J: TRBJ2-6
D: TRBD1
V: TRBV15
size: .
CDR3: CATSHRGAGANVLTF
DNA: TGTGCCACCAGCCACAGGGGGGCTGGGGCCAACGTCCTGACTTTC

J: TRBJ1-5
D: TRBD1
V: TRBV7-2
size: .
CDR3: CASSPDRGNQPQHF
DNA: TGTGCCAGCAGCCCCGACAGGGGAAATCAGCCCCAGCATTTT

J: TRBJ2-1
D: .
V: TRBV6-1
size: .
CDR3: CASKGGGQEQFF
DNA: TGTGCCAGCAAGGGGGGGGGACAAGAGCAGTTCTTC

J: TRBJ1-2
D: TRBD1
V: TRBV28
size: .
CDR3: CASRGTGESYGYTF
DNA: TGTGCCAGCAGGGGGACAGGGGAAAGCTATGGCTACACCTTC

J: TRBJ2-3
D: .
V: TRBV5-1
size: .
CDR3: CASSLGQAAADTQYF
DNA: TGCGCCAGCAGCTTGGGACAGGCCGCCGCAGATACGCAGTATTTT

J: TRBJ1-6
D: TRBD1
V: TRBV28
size: .
CDR3: CASRRQGLNSPLHF
DNA: TGTGCCAGCAGGCGACAGGGACTTAATTCACCCCTCCACTTT

J: TRBJ2-7
D: TRBD2
V: TRBV19
size: .
CDR3: CASSISLGSGREYF
DNA: TGTGCCAGTAGTATCTCCTTGGGTAGCGGGAGGGAGTACTTC

J: TRBJ1-1
D: .
V: TRBV6-6
size: .
CDR3: CASTSRGTEAFF
DNA: TGTGCCAGCACATCCCGGGGGACTGAAGCTTTCTTT

J: TRBJ2-7
D: .
V: TRBV21-1
size: .
CDR3: CASSKYGDRIDRAYYEQYF
DNA: TGTGCCAGCAGCAAATATGGGGATCGAATTGACAGGGCGTACTACGAGCAGTACTTC

J: TRBJ1-2
D: TRBD1
V: TRBV5-4
size: .
CDR3: CASSWDSDGYTF
DNA: TGTGCCAGCAGCTGGGACAGCGATGGCTACACCTTC

J: TRBJ1-3
D: .
V: TRBV14
size: .
CDR3: CASSQDIGGGNTIYF
DNA: TGTGCCAGCAGCCAAGATATCGGCGGTGGAAACACCATATATTTT

J: TRBJ1-1
D: TRBD1
V: TRBV19
size: .
CDR3: CASSRPGTGFRTEAFF
DNA: TGTGCCAGTAGTAGACCCGGGACAGGGTTTCGGACTGAAGCTTTCTTT

J: TRBJ1-5
D: TRBD1
V: TRBV28
size: .
CDR3: CASSTGQGRHQPQHF
DNA: TGTGCCAGCAGCACGGGACAGGGTCGACATCAGCCCCAGCATTTT

J: TRBJ1-2
D: .
V: TRBV10-3
size: .
CDR3: CAISESDGPGAYGYTF
DNA: TGTGCCATCAGTGAGTCCGACGGACCAGGGGCATATGGCTACACCTTC

J: TRBJ1-5
D: .
V: TRBV6-1
size: .
CDR3: CASATGYSSQPQHF
DNA: TGTGCCAGCGCGACAGGATATAGCAGTCAGCCCCAGCATTTT

J: TRBJ2-7
D: .
V: TRBV10-1
size: few
CDR3: CASSATGIEEKYF
DNA: TGCGCCAGCAGTGCCACAGGGATAGAGGAAAAGTACTTC

J: TRBJ2-7
D: TRBD2
V: TRBV30
size: .
CDR3: CALLQRESHEQYF
DNA: TGTGCCTTGCTTCAGCGGGAGAGTCACGAGCAGTACTTC

J: TRBJ1-2
D: .
V: TRBV7-2
size: few
CDR3: CASSLDRRNYGYTF
DNA: TGTGCCAGCAGCTTGGACAGAAGGAACTATGGCTACACCTTC

J: TRBJ1-1
D: .
V: TRBV29-1
size: few
CDR3: CSATTRLGVATEAFF
DNA: TGCAGTGCTACTACAAGGTTGGGTGTCGCGACTGAAGCTTTCTTT

J: TRBJ2-7
D: TRBD2
V: TRBV10-3
size: .
CDR3: CAISAIAGGVGEQYF
DNA: TGTGCCATCAGTGCTATCGCGGGGGGCGTGGGCGAGCAGTACTTC

J: TRBJ2-2
D: .
V: TRBV6-4
size: .
CDR3: CASSAFISTGELFF
DNA: TGTGCCAGCAGTGCTTTCATTAGCACCGGGGAGCTGTTTTTT

J: TRBJ2-3
D: .
V: TRBV27
size: .
CDR3: CATSRGVASGFLTDTQYF
DNA: TGTGCCACTAGCAGGGGGGTGGCTAGCGGGTTCCTCACAGATACGCAGTATTTT

J: TRBJ1-2
D: TRBD1
V: TRBV5-1
size: .
CDR3: CASSLGGQGIGYTF
DNA: TGCGCCAGCAGCTTGGGGGGACAGGGTATCGGCTACACCTTC

J: TRBJ1-6
D: .
V: TRBV9
size: .
CDR3: CASSMSAGKSSYNSPLHF
DNA: TGTGCCAGCAGCATGAGCGCGGGGAAGAGCTCCTATAATTCACCCCTCCACTTT

J: TRBJ1-2
D: TRBD1
V: TRBV5-6
size: few
CDR3: CASSFPGGVEGYTF
DNA: TGTGCCAGCAGCTTCCCAGGGGGCGTAGAGGGCTACACCTTC

J: TRBJ2-7
D: TRBD1
V: TRBV6-5
size: .
CDR3: CASSTGQGAYEQYF
DNA: TGTGCCAGCAGTACTGGACAGGGCGCCTACGAGCAGTACTTC

J: TRBJ2-7
D: .
V: TRBV28
size: .
CDR3: CASSLRRSEQYF
DNA: TGTGCCAGCAGTTTACGCCGGTCTGAGCAGTACTTC

J: TRBJ2-2
D: .
V: TRBV7-2
size: .
CDR3: CASSLRGGGELFF
DNA: TGTGCCAGCAGCTTAAGGGGCGGCGGGGAGCTGTTTTTT

J: TRBJ2-5
D: TRBD2
V: TRBV4-1
size: .
CDR3: CASSQLGTGGLETQYF
DNA: TGCGCCAGCAGCCAACTCGGAACGGGGGGATTAGAGACCCAGTACTTC

J: TRBJ2-1
D: .
V: TRBV5-5
size: .
CDR3: CASGKGGWEQFF
DNA: TGTGCCAGCGGCAAAGGAGGATGGGAGCAGTTCTTC

J: TRBJ1-2
D: .
V: TRBV27
size: few
CDR3: CASRPGGALYGYTF
DNA: TGTGCCAGCCGTCCGGGAGGGGCTTTGTATGGCTACACCTTC

J: TRBJ1-1
D: .
V: TRBV7-6
size: .
CDR3: CASSLVGGLNTEAFF
DNA: TGTGCCAGCAGCTTAGTCGGGGGATTGAACACTGAAGCTTTCTTT

J: TRBJ1-5
D: TRBD1
V: TRBV30
size: .
CDR3: CAWDIGQGNNQPQHF
DNA: TGTGCCTGGGACATTGGACAGGGGAACAATCAGCCCCAGCATTTT

J: TRBJ2-1
D: .
V: TRBV28
size: few
CDR3: CASSTPRGGQLYEQFF
DNA: TGTGCCAGCAGCACCCCGAGGGGGGGTCAACTTTATGAGCAGTTCTTC

J: TRBJ1-6
D: .
V: TRBV28
size: .
CDR3: CASSSTDSPLHF
DNA: TGTGCCAGCAGTTCCACGGATTCACCCCTCCACTTT

J: TRBJ2-7
D: .
V: TRBV28
size: .
CDR3: CASSSTHYEQYF
DNA: TGTGCCAGCAGCTCGACACACTACGAGCAGTACTTC

J: TRBJ2-7
D: .
V: TRBV7-8
size: .
CDR3: CASSLDRRDYEQYF
DNA: TGTGCCAGCAGCTTAGATAGACGGGACTACGAGCAGTACTTC

J: TRBJ2-5
D: .
V: TRBV5-1
size: .
CDR3: CASSFGLGGGLGKTQYF
DNA: TGCGCCAGCAGCTTCGGACTAGGGGGGGGTCTGGGCAAGACCCAGTACTTC

J: TRBJ2-3
D: TRBD1
V: TRBV9
size: .
CDR3: CASGTGTAADMQYF
DNA: TGTGCCAGCGGGACCGGGACAGCCGCAGATATGCAGTATTTT

J: TRBJ2-5
D: .
V: TRBV5-1
size: .
CDR3: CASSLDRRQETQYF
DNA: TGCGCCAGCAGCTTAGACAGGAGACAAGAGACCCAGTACTTC

J: TRBJ1-1
D: .
V: TRBV5-6
size: .
CDR3: CASKIGPPIVLTEAFF
DNA: TGTGCCAGCAAGATTGGGCCCCCCATCGTACTCACTGAAGCTTTCTTT

J: TRBJ2-5
D: .
V: TRBV29-1
size: .
CDR3: CSAMTSGTQYF
DNA: TGCAGCGCCATGACCAGCGGGACCCAGTACTTC

J: TRBJ1-1
D: .
V: TRBV27
size: .
CDR3: CASSLYHPPRDGRGTEAFF
DNA: TGTGCCAGCAGTCTATACCACCCCCCCCGGGACGGGAGAGGCACTGAAGCTTTCTTT

J: TRBJ2-7
D: .
V: TRBV7-2
size: .
CDR3: CASSLVAAISSYEQYF
DNA: TGTGCCAGCAGCTTAGTAGCCGCAATAAGCTCCTACGAGCAGTACTTC

J: TRBJ2-7
D: TRBD2
V: TRBV4-3
size: .
CDR3: CASSQDLYGRLSYEQYF
DNA: TGCGCCAGCAGCCAAGATCTCTACGGGAGGCTCTCCTACGAGCAGTACTTC

J: TRBJ1-1
D: .
V: TRBV7-2
size: .
CDR3: CASSLVQGSTEAFF
DNA: TGTGCCAGCAGCTTAGTGCAGGGGAGCACTGAAGCTTTCTTT

J: TRBJ2-3
D: .
V: TRBV19
size: .
CDR3: CASSKTARTDTQYF
DNA: TGTGCCAGTAGTAAGACAGCTCGCACAGATACGCAGTATTTT